This T cell receptor beta chain was captured by sequencing in a study of T cell responses to AZD1222 COVID-19 vaccine. Study-wide results and caveats: It was only after the peak T cell response that any repertoires were sampled.

With respect to this clone: Its antigen is not known.

Produced via immunoSEQ multiplex PCR; TCRdb's table is partial and in-frame only. Among about 130,000 clones listed, 88% were seen once. The germline V gene has CDR1 GTSNPN and CDR2 SVGIG (reference sequence). Trimming stripped 5 bases from V and 4 bases from J, with 17 bases between. This CDR3 is 14 amino acids long. The starting material was peripheral blood, obtained on day 0 of AZD1222 vaccination. J is TRBJ1-1 and V is TRBV30, with no clear D. This receptor was taken from an adult in good health. For the CDR3, the DNA is TGTGCCTGGGTACAACGGCGACTAGGCACTGAAGCTTTCTTT. Its protein is CAWVQRRLGTEAFF.